This TCR beta chain came from a study of shared clonotypes between healthy human individuals. This clone was seen just once. The antigen is undetermined. Using immunoSEQ multiplex PCR, the repertoire was profiled, and TCRdb retains in-frame clones only, with some absent. The data show about 680,000 clones, with 92% seen just once and 24% held by the top ten. Naive CD8 cells lacked CD45RO, underwent positive selection for CCR7 and left out terminally differentiated effector memory CD45RA+ cells. J was trimmed by 1 base and V by 5 bases; bases with no gene match: 2. The CDR3 totals 14 residues. Germline V gene data show CDR1 as MNHEY and CDR2 as SVGAGI. Whole-study results and caveats: The represented genetic and exposure-history diversity was limited by the small number of donors.

The rearrangement uses TRBV6-5 and TRBJ2-7; 10 bases match TRBD2. This TCR came from a man younger than 40 in good health. Sequencing was done on a sample of naive CD8+ T cells sorted from blood. For the CDR3, the DNA is TGTGCCAGCAGTATACTAGCGGGATCCTACGAGCAGTACTTC. Protein product: CASSILAGSYEQYF.